The present T cell receptor (beta chain) was sequenced within a study of T cell responses to AZD1222 COVID-19 vaccine. Study results and caveats: A mostly white British donor set with more females was recruited, and clonal diversity was possibly underestimated.

A remark on this clone: Its antigen is still unknown.

TCRdb keeps only in-frame clones here, not all; method: immunoSEQ multiplex PCR. Of some 150,000 clones in the sample, 70% to 90% were seen once. V lost 3 bases, J lost 3 bases, and 12 bases lay in between. Germline CDR1 and CDR2: LNHDA and SQIVND (reference sequence). The CDR3 is made up of 15 amino acids. V and J are TRBV19 and TRBJ1-5; the D is unclear. The specimen was peripheral blood, collected 28 days after the second AZD1222 dose. The TCR sequence derives from an adult who received the AZD1222 COVID-19 vaccine. The CDR3 DNA reads as TGTGCCAGTAGTATCGCCGTAGCACTCAATCAGCCCCAGCATTTT. The encoded protein is CASSIAVALNQPQHF.